The clone carrying this T cell receptor (beta chain) appeared once. These data come from a study of shared clonotypes between healthy human individuals. TCRdb's copy holds only in-frame clones and misses some; the assay was immunoSEQ multiplex PCR. The table shows about 2.2 million clones, with around 93% occurring only once. Positively selected for CCR7, the CD45RO-negative cells used as naive CD8 cells excluded terminally differentiated effector memory CD45RA+ cells. Those who donated, Caucasian adults without exception, all lived in Nashville, Tennessee. The CDR3 has 14 amino acids. V lost 8 bases and J 7 bases, leaving 18 bases between the germline ends. Germline CDR1 MNHEY, CDR2 SMNVEV (reference sequence).

The source is a young man in good health. Some clones in this sample may be carry-over from other donors' samples. The chain carries TRBV27 and TRBJ1-5; D perhaps matches TRBD1 (5 bases). The sample comprised naive CD8+ T cells from PBMCs. CDR3 in DNA: TGTGCCAGCGGACTACGGGACCGAGAACAGCCCCAGCATTTT. Translated: CASGLRDREQPQHF.